Following are 23 T cell receptor beta chains from one sample sequenced in a study of shared clonotypes between healthy human individuals. CD45RO-negative cells were positively selected for CCR7, leaving out terminally differentiated effector memory CD45RA+ cells. Assay used: immunoSEQ multiplex PCR; TCRdb lists only in-frame clones, some missing. The sample lists around 620,000 clones; around 96% were seen once. The specimen was naive CD8+ T cells sorted from blood. These receptors were collected from a woman in her twenties or thirties in good health.

This clone was detected only once. The chain couples TRBV28 to TRBJ2-7; D gene uncertain. V was cut by 7 bases and J by 7 bases, with 17 bases left in between. This CDR3 spans 13 amino acids. In germline, CDR1 is MDHEN, CDR2 SYDVKM. The CDR3: CASTELGRREQYF. In DNA, the CDR3 is TGTGCCAGCACGGAACTTGGCCGTAGAGAGCAGTACTTC. The full variable domain, with the rest looked up from reference TRBV28 and TRBJ2-7, is DVKVTQSSRYLVKRTGEKVFLECVQDMDHENMFWYRQDPGLGLRLIYFSYDVKMKEKGDIPEGYSVSREKKERFSLILESASTNQTSMYLCASTELGRREQYFGPGTRLTVT.

The chain has TRBV5-6 and TRBJ1-5; no reliable D call. The CDR3 runs 13 residues. Germline V lookup: CDR1 SGHDT, CDR2 YYEEEE. With 0 bases removed from V and 9 bases from J, the gap between germline ends came to 10 bases. The CDR3 DNA follows: TGTGCCAGCAGCTTGGGGGCGTTAGGGCCCCAGCATTTT. Protein product: CASSLGALGPQHF.

The V and J genes are TRBV9 and TRBJ1-2; D gene ambiguous. Trimming left V 0 bases short and J 5 bases short, with 8 bases between. The CDR3 has 13 residues. Germline V CDR1 and CDR2: SGDLS, YYNGEE. In nucleotides, the CDR3 is TGTGCCAGCAGCGTAGGCAGGTATTATGGCTACACCTTC. This gives the protein CASSVGRYYGYTF.

The chain couples TRBV27 to TRBJ2-1; 12 positions agree with TRBD2. Germline lookup yields CDR1 MNHEY and CDR2 SMNVEV (reference sequence). This CDR3 comprises 15 residues. V lost 5 bases to trimming and J lost 6 bases; unmatched junction nucleotides: 5. This CDR3 reads CASSPLAGGPNEQFF. As DNA, the CDR3 is TGTGCCAGCAGTCCTCTAGCGGGAGGGCCCAATGAGCAGTTCTTC.

This rearrangement joins TRBV5-4 to TRBJ1-2; weak D call: TRBD1 (5 bases). V lost 6 bases and J 7 bases, leaving 16 bases between the germline ends. In germline, CDR1 is SGHNT, CDR2 YYREEE (reference sequence). This CDR3 has 13 residues. CDR3 protein: CASTPGDALGYTF. CDR3 nucleotide sequence: TGTGCCAGCACCCCGGGGGATGCTCTTGGCTACACCTTC. Drawing the rest from reference TRBV5-4 and TRBJ1-2, the complete variable domain is ETGVTQSPTHLIKTRGQQVTLRCSSQSGHNTVSWYQQALGQGPQFIFQYYREEENGRGNFPPRFSGLQFPNYSSELNVNALELDDSALYLCASTPGDALGYTFGSGTRLTVV.

This chain connects TRBV5-6 to TRBJ2-5; D is ambiguous. The CDR3 consists of 14 residues. The V and J ends lost 0 bases and 7 bases respectively, with 13 bases between them. The germline gives CDR1 SGHDT, CDR2 YYEEEE. Written as DNA, the CDR3 is TGTGCCAGCAGCTTGGCCCTCCCTTCGGGGACCCAGTACTTC. Protein sequence: CASSLALPSGTQYF.

V usage is TRBV30 and J usage is TRBJ1-2; TRBD1 might be the D (5 bases). Germline CDR1 is GTSNPN and CDR2 is SVGIG (reference sequence). This CDR3 is built from 12 residues. Deletions cut 8 bases from V and 4 bases from J, with 14 bases between. For the CDR3, the DNA is TGTGCCATAGGAGGGCAGGGCTATGGCTACACCTTC. Residues: CAIGGQGYGYTF.

V usage is TRBV5-6 and J usage is TRBJ1-2; 9 bases match TRBD1. V dropped 1 base and J dropped 3; count of bases not matched to a gene: 4. CDR1 and CDR2 (germline): SGHDT, YYEEEE. The CDR3 spans 15 residues. The CDR3 reads CASSLKGQGHYGYTF. The CDR3, as DNA: TGTGCCAGCAGCTTGAAGGGACAGGGTCACTATGGCTACACCTTC.

The rearrangement joins TRBV4-1 to TRBJ1-2; D remains unclear. CDR3 length: 16 amino acids. The germline V gene has CDR1 MGHRA and CDR2 YSYEKL. V dropped 0 bases and J dropped 8 bases, with 19 bases sitting between them. CDR3 sequence (DNA): TGCGCCAGCAGCCAAGACCGTTATGGGCCCACTTGGGGCTACACCTTC. This codes for CASSQDRYGPTWGYTF.

The rearrangement joins TRBV7-9 to TRBJ1-6; the match to TRBD1 covers 7 bases. From germline, CDR1 is SEHNR and CDR2 FQNEAQ (reference sequence). V lost 4 bases to trimming and J lost 6 bases; unmatched junction nucleotides: 3. The CDR3 consists of 14 residues. The CDR3 bases are TGTGCCAGCAGCTGGGACAGTTCTAATTCACCCCTCCACTTT. As protein: CASSWDSSNSPLHF.

The rearrangement links TRBV6-4 to TRBJ2-3; a weak D match, TRBD1 (7 bases). Germline V gene lookup returns CDR1 MRHNA and CDR2 SNTAGT. CDR3 length: 15 residues. V was cut by 5 bases and J by 1 base, with 13 bases left in between. CDR3 DNA: TGTGCCAGCAGTCAGGGGGGAGCACGCACAGATACGCAGTATTTT. It yields the protein CASSQGGARTDTQYF.

The chain is built from TRBV13 and TRBJ1-2, with D maybe TRBD1 (5 bases). CDR1 and CDR2 (germline): PRHDT, FYEKMQ (reference sequence). Trimming took off 5 bases at V and 4 bases at J, with 17 bases between the two ends. CDR3 length equals 15 residues. The CDR3 loop is CASSRYMRGAYGYTF. The CDR3 bases are TGTGCCAGCAGCCGTTATATGCGAGGGGCCTATGGCTACACCTTC. The full variable domain, its missing parts supplied by reference TRBV13 and TRBJ1-2, is AAGVIQSPRHLIKEKRETATLKCYPIPRHDTVYWYQQGPGQDPQFLISFYEKMQSDKGSIPDRFSAQQFSDYHSELNMSSLELGDSALYFCASSRYMRGAYGYTFGSGTRLTVV.

The chain's CDR3 is CASSESGGYTYEQYF. The CDR3 region has the DNA TGCGCCAGCAGTGAGTCGGGGGGGTATACCTACGAGCAGTACTTC. The V call is TRBV10-2, the J call TRBJ2-7; the match to TRBD2 covers 7 bases. The length of the CDR3 is 15 residues. The J segment lost 2 bases and the V segment lost 0 bases, leaving 4 bases of the junction unmatched. Germline-derived CDR1 and CDR2 are WSHSY and SAAADI.

The sample holds one count of this clone. The chain links TRBV7-2 to TRBJ1-5; D is ambiguous. The CDR3 contains 15 residues. The V gene lost 2 bases and the J gene lost 0 bases, with 8 bases spanning the gap. Germline assignment: CDR1 SGHTA and CDR2 FQGNSA. The DNA of the CDR3 is TGTGCCAGCAGCTTAAATGGCGGTAGCAATCAGCCCCAGCATTTT. It is translated as CASSLNGGSNQPQHF. The whole variable domain, filled in from reference TRBV7-2 and TRBJ1-5, reads GAGVSQSPSNKVTEKGKDVELRCDPISGHTALYWYRQSLGQGLEFLIYFQGNSAPDKSGLPSDRFSAERTGGSVSTLTIQRTQQEDSAVYLCASSLNGGSNQPQHFGDGTRLSIL.

The chain employs TRBV18 and TRBJ1-2; D remains ambiguous. This CDR3 is 17 amino acids long. The ends were cut back, 3 bases at V and 6 bases at J, with 23 bases in the middle. Germline CDR1 reads KGHSH; CDR2 reads LQKENI. CDR3 nucleotide sequence: TGTGCCAGCTCACCCGGTGGTAGCGGGGAGGTTCGGAATGGCTACACCTTC. Translating it yields CASSPGGSGEVRNGYTF.

J is TRBJ1-2 and V is TRBV9; D remains ambiguous. Between the trimmed V and J ends, which lost 6 bases and 2 bases, there was a span of 14 bases. Germline V gene sequence: CDR1 SGDLS, CDR2 YYNGEE. The CDR3 totals 14 residues. CDR3 in DNA: TGTGCCAGCACCCCTTACTCATTAAACTATGGCTACACCTTC. It codes for CASTPYSLNYGYTF.

This chain joins TRBV13 and TRBJ1-1; D uncertain. This CDR3 spans 15 amino acids. CDR1 is PRHDT and CDR2 is FYEKMQ in the germline V gene (reference sequence). Deletions cut 2 bases from V and 0 bases from J, with 10 bases between. The DNA for the CDR3 is TGTGCCAGCAGCTTAACGCTCGGGATGAACACTGAAGCTTTCTTT. As protein: CASSLTLGMNTEAFF. Full variable domain (rest looked up from reference TRBV13 and TRBJ1-1): AAGVIQSPRHLIKEKRETATLKCYPIPRHDTVYWYQQGPGQDPQFLISFYEKMQSDKGSIPDRFSAQQFSDYHSELNMSSLELGDSALYFCASSLTLGMNTEAFFGQGTRLTVV.

CDR3 sequence reads: CASSPTRVSGQAYEQYF. The CDR3 DNA is TGTGCCAGCAGTCCCACCCGAGTTTCGGGACAGGCCTACGAGCAGTACTTC. The gene calls are TRBV28 and TRBJ2-7; 8 nucleotides match TRBD1. There are 17 residues in the CDR3. The junction had 14 bases not matched to a gene; V was cut back by 5 bases and J by 2 bases. The V gene's germline CDR1 is MDHEN and CDR2 SYDVKM. Filled out from reference TRBV28 and TRBJ2-7, the complete variable domain reads DVKVTQSSRYLVKRTGEKVFLECVQDMDHENMFWYRQDPGLGLRLIYFSYDVKMKEKGDIPEGYSVSREKKERFSLILESASTNQTSMYLCASSPTRVSGQAYEQYFGPGTRLTVT.

The gene calls are TRBV27 and TRBJ1-5; no clear D. The V gene's germline CDR1 is MNHEY and CDR2 SMNVEV (reference sequence). Trimming removed 4 bases at V and 7 bases at J, with 14 bases between. There are 14 residues in the CDR3. In DNA form, the CDR3 reads TGTGCCAGCAGTTCGACGGATCCTGGACAGCCCCAGCATTTT. Amino acid sequence: CASSSTDPGQPQHF.

The rearrangement links TRBV5-4 to TRBJ2-2, with 11 positions matching TRBD2. This CDR3 comprises 14 residues. The germline V gene has CDR1 SGHNT and CDR2 YYREEE (reference sequence). The V and J ends lost 4 bases and 7 bases, in that order; junction bases with no gene match: 3. The CDR3 sequence: CASSPGTSGGELFF. The CDR3 DNA reads TGTGCCAGCAGCCCAGGGACTAGCGGCGGGGAGCTGTTTTTT.

This chain uses TRBV28 with TRBJ1-4; D is perhaps TRBD1 (6 bases). Germline assignment: CDR1 MDHEN and CDR2 SYDVKM. The V and J ends lost 3 bases and 10 bases respectively, with 15 bases between them. The CDR3 covers 14 residues. In DNA form, the CDR3 reads TGTGCCAGCAGTTTCTCTGGGGGCAGCGGAAAACTGTTTTTT. It specifies CASSFSGGSGKLFF.

The V call is TRBV5-4, the J call TRBJ2-7; 11 bases are a match to TRBD2. Germline values: CDR1 SGHNT, CDR2 YYREEE (reference sequence). The CDR3 loop spans 14 amino acids. V was pared by 6 bases and J by 7 bases, with 9 bases of the junction left unmatched. The DNA for the CDR3 is TGTGCCAGCACCAAACTAGCGGGAGTGTCTGAGCAGTACTTC. Translating gives CASTKLAGVSEQYF.

This rearrangement joins TRBV2 to TRBJ1-1; TRBD1 might be the D (6 bases). The CDR3 has 16 amino acids. Germline CDR1 and CDR2: SNHLY and FYNNEI. Deletions cut 6 bases from V and 5 bases from J, with 22 bases between. Here the CDR3 DNA reads TGTGCCAGCAGGGACACGATTACAGGGAGGAGGACTGAAGCTTTCTTT. Translation: CASRDTITGRRTEAFF.